This TCR beta chain was profiled in a study of regulatory T cells in long-lasting Graves disease (dated by TCRdb to the early 2020s). In the study overall: To count as having persistent Graves' disease, a patient had to have received antithyroid drug treatment for over 5 years with TSH receptor autoantibodies remaining persistently positive. A total of around 35 samples underwent TCR sequencing: about 13 from persistent and about 20 from newly diagnosed Graves' disease patients. The study was registered as a clinical trial and conducted in China. Patients with persistent Graves' disease were compared with patients with newly diagnosed Graves' disease using TCR sequencing and RNA sequencing of peripheral blood. Antithyroid drugs had been taken for 8.5 to 13 years on average by persistent Graves' disease patients in the clinical cohort. Study-level results and caveats: Compared with newly diagnosed patients, patients with persistent Graves' disease had lower TCR Shannon entropy and fewer highly expanded clones, which suggests clonal expansion. The study examined only peripheral blood because the primary lesion, thyroid tissue, could not be accessed. Persistent disease showed preferential use of TRBV28, TRBJ1-2 and TRBJ2-5, whereas newly diagnosed disease favored TRBV20-1 and TRBJ2-1. Sequencing and analysis were limited to the TCR beta chain. The authors acknowledged the small sample size as a limitation that may reduce accuracy. More public clonotypes were shared among persistent patients (2,741) than among newly diagnosed patients (roughly 1,000).

In regard to this clonotype: What antigen it recognizes has not been identified. Qualities for individual bases were not recorded, and no much larger clone is one base off.

Per the publication, the time point label means: persistent/refractory GD, antithyroid drugs over 5 years with positive TRAb. For both TCR sequencing and RNA sequencing, RNA was extracted from PBMCs in TRIzol. Graves' disease was diagnosed according to American Thyroid Association guidelines. Recruitment of patients was carried out at an endocrinology department in Xi'an, China. Each patient gave about 9.1 milliliters of peripheral blood, collected in an EDTA anticoagulant tube. PBMCs were isolated by Ficoll Paque Plus density gradient separation without further T cell sorting. An Agilent 2100 Bioanalyzer and agarose gel were used to check RNA quality, while a NanoDrop 2000 measured RNA concentration. Reading from cysteine to phenylalanine, the CDR3 counts 14 amino acids. Kept here is only the CDR3 DNA, which spans 42 bases and is read in frame from base 1. After removal of 5 bases from V and 5 bases from J, the junction retains 6 bases not matched to a gene. CDR1 and CDR2 are drawn from the germline V gene (reference sequence): LNHDA, SQIVND.

To prepare the library, multiplex PCR was applied. The instrument was an Illumina HiSeq 4000. To build TCR beta libraries, CDR3 regions were amplified by Arm-PCR using iRepertoire HTBI primers. Before sequencing, the PCR products went through gel purification. In the original analysis: Across samples, 55 to 80 TRBV and roughly 13 TRBJ segments were identified and used for gene usage analysis of CDR3 amino acid clonotypes. Filtered high-quality paired reads were merged into contigs using COPE and FqMerger. Contigs were aligned with BLAST to IMGT TRBV, TRBD and TRBJ reference genes, and CDR3 was defined per IMGT. Highly expanded clones were defined as clonotypes with a frequency above 0.1%. Repertoire diversity was measured by Shannon entropy, and V-J evenness by the Gini coefficient. Public clonotypes were defined as clonotypes shared by more than one individual. The raw public data were reprocessed by TCRdb itself: fastp quality trimming at Q25, MiXCR clonotype calling, in-frame beta chains only. Merged by CDR3 protein, the rows form single entries marked with the most common genes and DNA. It is TCRdb's table, rather than the study itself, that gives the V and J calls and clone size. The sample table shows about 470,000 distinct CDR3 sequences, and under 25% are seen once. The ten largest account for approximately 6.4% of the sample.

The rearrangement combines TRBV19 with TRBJ2-7, with TRBD1 matching 10 junction bases. The sample in question was peripheral blood mononuclear cells (PBMCs), obtained when the disease was refractory, from a patient treated with antithyroid drugs. The source is a female donor with Graves disease. CDR3 protein: CASSSTGGSNEQYF. Here is the DNA: TGTGCCAGTAGTTCGACAGGGGGCTCGAACGAGCAGTACTTC.